The 24 T cell receptor beta chains reported below all come from one sample, sequenced in a study of T cell responses to AZD1222 COVID-19 vaccine. Using immunoSEQ multiplex PCR, the repertoire was profiled, and TCRdb retains in-frame clones only, with some absent. The data contain 250,000 to 300,000 clones, 90% to 95% of them singletons. Source: peripheral blood, taken 28 days after the second AZD1222 dose. The receptors were sampled from an adult who received the AZD1222 COVID-19 vaccine.

This clone has only one observation. The genes are TRBV6-5 and TRBJ1-6, with 8 bases identical to TRBD1. The germline V gene encodes CDR1 MNHEY and CDR2 SVGAGI. V dropped 6 bases and J dropped 10; count of bases not matched to a gene: 8. This CDR3 has 14 amino acids. In nucleotides, the CDR3 is TGTGCCAGCAGCCGACAGGGGCTGGGATCACCCCTCCACTTT. Translated, it gives CASSRQGLGSPLHF.

The chain has TRBV10-3 and TRBJ1-4; D is possibly TRBD1 (6 bases). Deletions cut 10 bases from V and 8 bases from J, with 11 bases between. This CDR3 contains 11 residues. Germline CDR1 ENHRY, CDR2 SYGVKD. CDR3 coding DNA: TGTGCCACCGGAGGGGGGGAAAAACTGTTTTTT. It encodes CATGGGEKLFF.

The chain has TRBV7-2 and TRBJ1-6; possibly TRBD1 for D (5 bases). This CDR3 region has 15 residues. In germline, CDR1 is SGHTA, CDR2 FQGNSA. Between the trimmed V and J ends, which lost 5 bases and 11 bases, there was a span of 19 bases. The CDR3 is CASSPRGTIPTPLHF. CDR3 in DNA: TGTGCCAGCAGCCCCCGAGGGACCATTCCAACACCCCTCCACTTT.

The gene calls are TRBV10-1 and TRBJ2-7; 8 positions match TRBD1. From germline, CDR1 is WNHNN and CDR2 SYGVQD (reference sequence). The junction had 4 bases not matched to a gene; V was cut back by 4 bases and J by 2 bases. This CDR3 is 14 amino acids long. CDR3 amino acids: CASSGRQGPYEQYF. The CDR3 region has the DNA TGCGCCAGCAGTGGCAGACAGGGGCCCTACGAGCAGTACTTC.

V usage is TRBV28 and J usage is TRBJ2-7; 12 bases line up with TRBD1. J gave up 6 bases and V 3 bases, and 3 bases lay outside the gene matches. This CDR3 is 14 amino acids long. Germline CDR1 is MDHEN and CDR2 is SYDVKM. The CDR3: CASSLGQGAGEQYF. The CDR3 DNA sequence: TGTGCCAGCAGTTTGGGACAGGGGGCTGGCGAGCAGTACTTC.

The rearrangement joins TRBV6-2 or TRBV6-3 to TRBJ2-5; the D gene is possibly TRBD2 (5 bases). Trimming took 0 bases from V and 4 from J, leaving 12 bases between them. The germline V gene has CDR1 MNHEY and CDR2 SVGEGT. The CDR3 contains 15 residues. CDR3 protein: CASSYSAGLGETQYF. The CDR3 DNA reads as TGTGCCAGCAGTTACTCGGCGGGTCTGGGAGAGACCCAGTACTTC.

The chain is built from TRBV4-1 and TRBJ2-3; unclear D gene. Trimming removed 0 bases at V and 4 bases at J, with 8 bases between. The CDR3 runs 14 residues. The germline V gene encodes CDR1 MGHRA and CDR2 YSYEKL. The CDR3 region has the DNA TGCGCCAGCAGCCAAGAATGGTCGCCAGATACGCAGTATTTT. Its protein product is CASSQEWSPDTQYF.

The chain carries TRBV5-1 and TRBJ2-5; TRBD1 aligns across 7 bases. This CDR3 has 15 amino acids. Trimming took 5 bases from V and 3 from J; bases not matched to a gene: 10. CDR1 is SGHRS and CDR2 is YFSETQ in the germline V gene. The DNA for the CDR3 is TGCGCCAGCAGAGACGGGACAGTGAGGGAAGAGACCCAGTACTTC. Protein: CASRDGTVREETQYF.

The chain uses TRBV19 and TRBJ1-5, with D possibly being TRBD1 (6 bases). With 6 bases removed from V and 1 base from J, the gap between germline ends came to 10 bases. CDR1 LNHDA and CDR2 SQIVND come from the germline V gene (reference sequence). This CDR3 region has 14 residues. The CDR3 DNA sequence: TGTGCCAGTAGCCCAGGGGTCAGCAATCAGCCCCAGCATTTT. Translated: CASSPGVSNQPQHF.

The chain combines TRBV7-2 with TRBJ2-7; 9 nucleotides match TRBD1. The germline V gene encodes CDR1 SGHTA and CDR2 FQGNSA. The J segment lost 5 bases and the V segment lost 2 bases, leaving 7 bases of the junction unmatched. CDR3 length equals 15 residues. CDR3: CASSLSGTGKNEQYF. CDR3 DNA sequence: TGTGCCAGCAGCTTATCCGGGACAGGGAAGAACGAGCAGTACTTC.

This chain connects TRBV27 to TRBJ2-7; D uncertain. This CDR3 is 12 amino acids long. V lost 5 bases and J lost 0, with 5 bases in between. CDR1 MNHEY and CDR2 SMNVEV come from the germline V gene (reference sequence). Written as DNA, the CDR3 is TGTGCCAGCAGTGCCAACTCCTACGAGCAGTACTTC. It specifies CASSANSYEQYF.

Only one count was recorded for this clone. The chain employs TRBV6-5 and TRBJ2-7; D not resolved. This CDR3 comprises 11 residues. The germline gives CDR1 MNHEY, CDR2 SVGAGI. The V and J ends lost 8 bases and 7 bases respectively, with 12 bases between them. The chain's CDR3 is CASFGWEEQYF. Here the CDR3 DNA reads TGTGCCAGCTTCGGATGGGAAGAGCAGTACTTC.

This clone appeared once. The chain links TRBV19 to TRBJ1-4, with a weak D call TRBD1 (6 bases). V gave up 6 bases and J gave up 7 bases, with 18 bases separating them. The CDR3 is 15 amino acids. Per the germline V gene, CDR1 is LNHDA and CDR2 is SQIVND (reference sequence). CDR3 DNA sequence: TGTGCCAGTAGATCGAGGGGGGGAATCGGTGAAAAACTGTTTTTT. Encoded protein: CASRSRGGIGEKLFF.

The chain recombines TRBV6-5 with TRBJ2-7; TRBD1 agrees at 9 bases. This CDR3 is 13 amino acids long. V lost 8 bases, J lost 3 bases, and 5 bases stayed unmatched. Germline loops: CDR1 MNHEY, CDR2 SVGAGI. In DNA form, the CDR3 reads TGTGCCAGCTATGACAGGGGGAGCTACGAGCAGTACTTC. This sequence encodes CASYDRGSYEQYF.

The J gene is TRBJ2-5, the V gene TRBV12-3 or TRBV12-4, with D perhaps matching TRBD2 (6 bases). V shed 7 bases and J shed 5 bases, with 11 bases lying between them. The CDR3 sequence is 12 residues long. The CDR3 nucleotides read TGTGCCAGCACCCGGGGGATTGAGACCCAGTACTTC. Its protein is CASTRGIETQYF.

The chain carries TRBV11-2 and TRBJ2-5, with TRBD1 matching 8 bases. V shed 5 bases and J 5 bases; nucleotides not matched to a gene: 13. Germline loops: CDR1 SGHAT, CDR2 FQNNGV. This CDR3 is built from 16 residues. This CDR3 is CASSQFPTGAGETQYF. In DNA form, the CDR3 reads TGTGCCAGCAGCCAGTTCCCGACAGGGGCAGGGGAGACCCAGTACTTC.

V gene TRBV21-1 combines with J gene TRBJ1-6; the table's TRBD1 call for D was not verified on the DNA. TRBV21-1 is deemed a pseudogene. This CDR3 has 16 amino acids. The DNA of the CDR3 is TGTGCCAGCAGCAAAGTAAAACAGGGGGATAATTCACCCCTCCACTTT. Translation: CASSKVKQGDNSPLHF.

The J gene is TRBJ1-1, the V gene TRBV16, with D possibly TRBD1 on 6 matching bases. V was shortened by 6 bases and J by 0 bases, with 11 bases between the two germline ends. The CDR3 loop spans 14 amino acids. Looked up from germline, CDR1 is KGHSY and CDR2 is FQNENV. The CDR3 DNA reads as TGTGCCAGCAGTTCCGGGACAATGAACACTGAAGCTTTCTTT. This translates into CASSSGTMNTEAFF.

The J gene is TRBJ2-2, the V gene TRBV10-3; 7 positions match TRBD1. This CDR3 contains 15 residues. V lost 6 bases, J lost 4 bases, and 8 bases stayed unmatched. Looked up from germline, CDR1 is ENHRY and CDR2 is SYGVKD. The CDR3 DNA is TGTGCCATCAGCGCAGACAGGGTTGGCACCGGGGAGCTGTTTTTT. Encoded protein: CAISADRVGTGELFF.

The chain employs TRBV7-3 and TRBJ2-2, with TRBD2 identical over 12 bases. CDR1 is SGHTA and CDR2 is FQGTGA in the germline V gene. Trimming cost V 5 bases and J 6 bases; bases outside gene matches: 4. The CDR3 length is 15 residues. In DNA form, the CDR3 reads TGTGCCAGCAGCCCGGCTAGCGGGGGGGCCGGGGAGCTGTTTTTT. Translation: CASSPASGGAGELFF.

The chain carries TRBV5-6 and TRBJ1-6; 7 positions match TRBD1. The CDR3 spans 15 residues. The germline gives CDR1 SGHDT, CDR2 YYEEEE. V was pared by 3 bases and J by 15 bases, with 15 bases of the junction left unmatched. DNA of the CDR3: TGTGCCAGCAGCTCACCGGGACAGTCTCTTTCTGGCCTCCACTTT. Its translation is CASSSPGQSLSGLHF. Full variable domain (outside the CDR3, taken from reference TRBV5-6 and TRBJ1-6): DAGVTQSPTHLIKTRGQQVTLRCSPKSGHDTVSWYQQALGQGPQFIFQYYEEEERQRGNFPDRFSGHQFPNYSSELNVNALLLGDSALYLCASSSPGQSLSGLHFGNGTRLTVT.

The J gene is TRBJ1-6, the V gene TRBV7-8; 9 bases match TRBD1. The CDR3 spans 15 residues. CDR1 and CDR2 (germline): SGHVS, FQNEAQ. Trimming took 5 bases from V and 11 from J; bases not matched to a gene: 10. The CDR3 DNA is TGTGCCAGCAGCCTAGGAGGGACAGGGATCGCACCCCTCCACTTT. Protein sequence: CASSLGGTGIAPLHF.

This chain links TRBV5-1 with TRBJ1-2; D uncertain. This CDR3 spans 14 amino acids. Germline V lookup: CDR1 SGHRS, CDR2 YFSETQ. Trimming left V 8 bases short and J 0 bases short, with 14 bases between. The CDR3, as DNA: TGCGCCAGTCGACACGCTCGGGCTAACTATGGCTACACCTTC. It encodes CASRHARANYGYTF. Based on the CDR3 plus reference TRBV5-1 and TRBJ1-2, the full variable domain is KAGVTQTPRYLIKTRGQQVTLSCSPISGHRSVSWYQQTPGQGLQFLFEYFSETQRNKGNFPGRFSGRQFSNSRSEMNVSTLELGDSALYLCASRHARANYGYTFGSGTRLTVV.

This chain connects TRBV30 to TRBJ2-3; unclear D gene. V was trimmed by 5 bases and J by 5 bases, leaving 11 bases between them. The V gene's germline CDR1 is GTSNPN and CDR2 SVGIG (reference sequence). CDR3 length equals 12 residues. CDR3 loop: CAWDGSGDTQYF. The CDR3 bases are TGTGCCTGGGACGGATCGGGAGATACGCAGTATTTT.